The 23 T cell receptor beta chains listed next were all sequenced from one sample in a study of control samples from healthy donors and cancer patients (dated by TCRdb to about 2020). The library was produced with the immunoSEQ multiplex PCR assay. This is the immuneACCESS table as TCRdb keeps it, with only in-frame sequences that have V and J called. A part of the clones is gone; compared with another copy, unresolved V genes explain less than half, and the rest is unexplained. This sample gives approximately 150,000 clones in total; 91% of them show up just once. Around 2.2% of the sample comes from the top ten. The sample was blood. These receptors were taken from a woman between 35 and 50 years old in good health.

The V and J genes are TRBV6-5 and TRBJ1-2, with D perhaps matching TRBD1 (5 bases). The CDR3 sequence is 14 residues long. The V end was cut by 3 bases, the J end by 8 bases, with 16 bases between. Germline V gene data show CDR1 as MNHEY and CDR2 as SVGAGI. CDR3 sequence: CASSYSAGHEGYTF. The CDR3 DNA is TGTGCCAGCAGTTATAGTGCAGGGCACGAGGGCTACACCTTC.

The J gene is TRBJ1-6, the V gene TRBV28, with D tentatively TRBD1 (5 bases). The germline V gene has CDR1 MDHEN and CDR2 SYDVKM. The V end lost 6 bases, the J end lost 5 bases, and 20 bases lay between the germline ends. This CDR3 is built from 17 residues. In DNA, the CDR3 is TGTGCCAGCAGCCCTACCGTCGAGGGGCTACATAATTCACCCCTCCACTTT. This codes for CASSPTVEGLHNSPLHF.

The gene calls are TRBV6-1 and TRBJ1-4, with a weak D call TRBD1 (5 bases). CDR1 and CDR2 (germline): MNHNS, SASEGT. The CDR3 consists of 13 residues. V lost 1 base, J lost 8 bases, and 8 bases lay in between. DNA for the CDR3: TGTGCCAGCAGTGAAGAGGGGTACGAAAAACTGTTTTTT. Protein sequence: CASSEEGYEKLFF.

The rearrangement links TRBV19 to TRBJ2-2; D call uncertain. This CDR3 spans 14 amino acids. CDR1 and CDR2 (germline): LNHDA, SQIVND (reference sequence). V gave up 0 bases and J gave up 1 base, with 3 bases separating them. The CDR3 region has the DNA TGTGCCAGTAGTATAGATGGGAACACCGGGGAGCTGTTTTTT. This codes for CASSIDGNTGELFF.

The table lists this clone with many counts. The chain joins TRBV18 to TRBJ2-7; 11 nucleotides agree with TRBD2. Losses at the gene ends were 1 base for V and 4 bases for J; bases not matched to a gene: 3. The CDR3 contains 15 residues. Per the germline V gene, CDR1 is KGHSH and CDR2 is LQKENI. The CDR3: CASSPLAGGPYEQYF. The CDR3, as DNA: TGTGCCAGCTCACCACTAGCGGGGGGGCCGTACGAGCAGTACTTC.

Only one count was recorded for this clone. The CDR3 reads CASSSQANEAFF. The CDR3 DNA reads TGTGCCAGCAGTTCACAGGCGAATGAAGCTTTCTTT. The chain employs TRBV27 and TRBJ1-1; tentatively, D is TRBD1 (5 bases). Trimming shortened V by 4 bases and J by 7 bases, and 10 bases separated the two germline ends. Germline V CDR1 and CDR2: MNHEY, SMNVEV (reference sequence). CDR3 size: 12 residues.

The chain is built from TRBV2 and TRBJ2-3; TRBD2 matches 14 bases. The germline V gene has CDR1 SNHLY and CDR2 FYNNEI. The CDR3 totals 15 residues. Trimming removed 6 bases from V and 5 bases from J; junction bases left unmatched: 4. The CDR3 reads CASSAGLAGVDTQYF. As DNA, the CDR3 is TGTGCCAGCAGCGCGGGACTAGCGGGGGTAGATACGCAGTATTTT.

This clone was counted between two and nine times. The V and J genes are TRBV29-1 and TRBJ1-1; the match to TRBD1 covers 7 bases. V trimming: 7 bases; J trimming: 4 bases; junction bases outside the gene matches: 9. The CDR3 has 13 residues. Per germline, CDR1 SQVTM and CDR2 ANQGSEA. Written as DNA, the CDR3 is TGCAGCGCCACTAGACAGGGTGGCACTGAAGCTTTCTTT. Protein: CSATRQGGTEAFF.

The chain links TRBV3-1 (or the pseudogene TRBV3-2) to TRBJ2-2, with D possibly TRBD2 on 6 matching bases. Germline lookup yields CDR1 LGHDT and CDR2 YNNKEL (reference sequence). CDR3 length equals 15 residues. V lost 2 bases to trimming and J lost 7 bases, with 14 bases between them. The CDR3 spells CASSQLGRGRGELFF. CDR3 nucleotide sequence: TGTGCCAGCAGCCAATTGGGGCGGGGTCGCGGGGAGCTGTTTTTT.

The chain uses TRBV27 and TRBJ1-5; D gene uncertain. The ends were cut back, 3 bases at V and 0 bases at J, with 6 bases in the middle. Germline V gene sequence: CDR1 MNHEY, CDR2 SMNVEV (reference sequence). The CDR3 is 14 residues long. The CDR3 bases are TGTGCCAGCAGTTTGGGTCTTAGCAATCAGCCCCAGCATTTT. Protein product: CASSLGLSNQPQHF.

V is TRBV5-6 and J is TRBJ1-2; 7 bases fit TRBD1. The germline gives CDR1 SGHDT, CDR2 YYEEEE. The CDR3 has 15 residues. The J segment lost 2 bases and the V segment lost 4 bases, leaving 8 bases of the junction unmatched. The CDR3 sequence is CASSRTWDSNYGYTF. In DNA form, the CDR3 reads TGTGCCAGCAGCCGAACCTGGGACAGCAACTATGGCTACACCTTC. The entire variable domain, with the rest obtained from reference TRBV5-6 and TRBJ1-2, is as follows: DAGVTQSPTHLIKTRGQQVTLRCSPKSGHDTVSWYQQALGQGPQFIFQYYEEEERQRGNFPDRFSGHQFPNYSSELNVNALLLGDSALYLCASSRTWDSNYGYTFGSGTRLTVV.

This chain joins TRBV10-2 and TRBJ1-6; the D gene is possibly TRBD1 (5 bases). The germline V and J ends were trimmed by 4 bases and 6 bases, with 10 bases remaining between them. Germline CDR1 is WSHSY and CDR2 is SAAADI. CDR3 length: 14 amino acids. CDR3 sequence: CASSVGPFNSPLHF. The CDR3 nucleotides are TGCGCCAGCAGTGTGGGGCCATTTAATTCACCCCTCCACTTT.

There are a few counts of this clone. DNA of the CDR3: TGTGCCAGCAGTGAAAAGGGGAATCAGCCCCAGCATTTT. The encoded protein is CASSEKGNQPQHF. The chain carries TRBV2 and TRBJ1-5; TRBD1 is a possible D gene (5 bases). Germline values: CDR1 SNHLY, CDR2 FYNNEI. The CDR3 covers 13 residues. V was cut by 2 bases and J by 4 bases, with 6 bases left in between. Combining the CDR3 with reference TRBV2 and TRBJ1-5 gives the whole variable domain EPEVTQTPSHQVTQMGQEVILRCVPISNHLYFYWYRQILGQKVEFLVSFYNNEISEKSEIFDDQFSVERPDGSNFTLKIRSTKLEDSAMYFCASSEKGNQPQHFGDGTRLSIL.

The V gene is TRBV5-8, the J gene TRBJ1-1; 7 bases are shared with TRBD1. Germline CDR1 reads SGHTS; CDR2 reads YDEGEE. V was pared by 3 bases and J by 0 bases, with 5 bases of the junction left unmatched. The length of the CDR3 is 15 residues. This chain's CDR3 is CASSSRTGLNTEAFF. The CDR3 DNA reads as TGTGCCAGCAGCTCCCGGACAGGTCTGAACACTGAAGCTTTCTTT. Together with reference TRBV5-8 and TRBJ1-1, the CDR3 gives the full variable domain: EAGVTQSPTHLIKTRGQQATLRCSPISGHTSVYWYQQALGLGLQFLLWYDEGEERNRGNFPPRFSGRQFPNYSSELNVNALELEDSALYLCASSSRTGLNTEAFFGQGTRLTVV.

V is TRBV5-1 and J is TRBJ1-5; D gene ambiguous. V was shortened by 0 bases and J by 5 bases, with 6 bases between the two germline ends. The CDR3 sequence is 13 residues long. CDR1 and CDR2 from the germline V gene are SGHRS and YFSETQ. The DNA of the CDR3 is TGCGCCAGCAGCTTGGGGCGCGATCAGCCCCAGCATTTT. This translates into CASSLGRDQPQHF.

The genes are TRBV5-1 and TRBJ1-6, with 9 bases lining up with TRBD1. The germline gives CDR1 SGHRS, CDR2 YFSETQ. The CDR3 is 16 residues long. J lost 4 bases, V lost 4 bases, and 6 bases had no gene match. For the CDR3, the DNA is TGCGCCAGCAGCGTCGGGACAGGGATTTATAATTCACCCCTCCACTTT. Its translation is CASSVGTGIYNSPLHF. The full variable domain, completed using reference TRBV5-1 and TRBJ1-6, is KAGVTQTPRYLIKTRGQQVTLSCSPISGHRSVSWYQQTPGQGLQFLFEYFSETQRNKGNFPGRFSGRQFSNSRSEMNVSTLELGDSALYLCASSVGTGIYNSPLHFGNGTRLTVT.

The rearrangement uses TRBV5-1 and TRBJ2-7; D is perhaps TRBD2 (6 bases). The germline V gene has CDR1 SGHRS and CDR2 YFSETQ. The V end was cut by 4 bases, the J end by 4 bases, with 21 bases between. The length of the CDR3 is 16 residues. The DNA for the CDR3 is TGCGCCAGCAGCCCCCGGGGGAATAGCGAGGGTTACGAGCAGTACTTC. Its protein product is CASSPRGNSEGYEQYF.

The chain links TRBV6-4 to TRBJ1-3; a weak D match, TRBD1 (5 bases). V lost 3 bases, J lost 2 bases, and 11 bases lay in between. Per germline, CDR1 MRHNA and CDR2 SNTAGT. The CDR3 length is 15 residues. CDR3 nucleotide sequence: TGTGCCAGCAGTGAAAAAGGGGCCCCTGGAAACACCATATATTTT. Translation gives CASSEKGAPGNTIYF.

This chain connects TRBV18 to TRBJ1-2; a possible D gene is TRBD1 (5 bases). Trimming shortened V by 3 bases and J by 0 bases, and 20 bases separated the two germline ends. Germline assignment: CDR1 KGHSH and CDR2 LQKENI. The CDR3 totals 18 residues. CDR3 amino acids: CASSPPLRVGLANYGYTF. The CDR3 DNA is TGTGCCAGCTCACCTCCACTCAGGGTGGGGCTTGCTAACTATGGCTACACCTTC.

The V and J genes are TRBV3-1 (or the pseudogene TRBV3-2) and TRBJ2-3; 16 positions match TRBD2. V shed 3 bases, J shed 0 bases, and the junction held 6 bases outside the gene matches. The CDR3 extends over 19 amino acids. Germline lookup yields CDR1 LGHDT and CDR2 YNNKEL (reference sequence). CDR3 loop: CASSQGLAGGPSSTDTQYF. The CDR3 coding sequence is TGTGCCAGCAGCCAGGGACTAGCGGGGGGGCCATCGAGCACAGATACGCAGTATTTT.

The CDR3 reads CASSVGTSGGYNEQFF. CDR3 DNA: TGTGCCAGCAGCGTCGGGACTAGCGGGGGGTACAATGAGCAGTTCTTC. V usage is TRBV7-3 and J usage is TRBJ2-1; 15 positions match TRBD2. Losses at the gene ends were 5 bases for V and 4 bases for J; bases not matched to a gene: 3. From germline, CDR1 is SGHTA and CDR2 FQGTGA. The CDR3 contains 16 residues.

V is TRBV2 and J is TRBJ2-7; D unresolved. V was shortened by 5 bases and J by 3 bases, with 5 bases between the two germline ends. Germline V gene sequence: CDR1 SNHLY, CDR2 FYNNEI. This CDR3 has 11 amino acids. Here the CDR3 reads CASSLYYEQYF. CDR3 DNA: TGTGCCAGCAGTCTATACTACGAGCAGTACTTC.

The V and J genes are TRBV7-8 and TRBJ2-5; 9 positions match TRBD1. Per the germline V gene, CDR1 is SGHVS and CDR2 is FQNEAQ. Losses at the gene ends were 4 bases for V and 0 bases for J; bases not matched to a gene: 3. This CDR3 has 15 residues. The CDR3, as DNA: TGTGCCAGCAGCTCGGGACAGGGCGACCAAGAGACCCAGTACTTC. Translating it yields CASSSGQGDQETQYF. Together with reference TRBV7-8 and TRBJ2-5, the CDR3 gives the full variable domain: GAGVSQSPRYKVAKRGQDVALRCDPISGHVSLFWYQQALGQGPEFLTYFQNEAQLDKSGLPSDRFFAERPEGSVSTLKIQRTQQEDSAVYLCASSSGQGDQETQYFGPGTRLLVL.